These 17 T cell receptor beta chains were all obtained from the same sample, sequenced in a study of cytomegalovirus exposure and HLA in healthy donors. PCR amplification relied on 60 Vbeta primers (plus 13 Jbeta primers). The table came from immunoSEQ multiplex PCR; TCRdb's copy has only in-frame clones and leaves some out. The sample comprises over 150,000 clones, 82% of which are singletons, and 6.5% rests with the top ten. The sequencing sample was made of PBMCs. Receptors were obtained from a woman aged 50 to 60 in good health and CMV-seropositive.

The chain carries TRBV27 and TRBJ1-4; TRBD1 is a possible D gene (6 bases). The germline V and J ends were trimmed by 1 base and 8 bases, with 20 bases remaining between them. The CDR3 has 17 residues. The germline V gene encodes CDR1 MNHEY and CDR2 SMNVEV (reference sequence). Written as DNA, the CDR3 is TGTGCCAGCAGTTTATGGGCCCCCAGGGGAACGTTAGAAAAACTGTTTTTT. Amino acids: CASSLWAPRGTLEKLFF. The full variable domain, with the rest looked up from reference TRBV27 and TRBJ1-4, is EAQVTQNPRYLITVTGKKLTVTCSQNMNHEYMSWYRQDPGLGLRQIYYSMNVEVTDKGDVPEGYKVSRKEKRNFPLILESPSPNQTSLYFCASSLWAPRGTLEKLFFGSGTQLSVL.

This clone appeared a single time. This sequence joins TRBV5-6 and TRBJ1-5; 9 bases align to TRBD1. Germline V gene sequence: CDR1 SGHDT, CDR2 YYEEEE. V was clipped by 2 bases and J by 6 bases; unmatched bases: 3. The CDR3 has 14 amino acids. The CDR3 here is CASSFTGGLQPQHF. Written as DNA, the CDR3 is TGTGCCAGCAGCTTTACAGGGGGCCTTCAGCCCCAGCATTTT. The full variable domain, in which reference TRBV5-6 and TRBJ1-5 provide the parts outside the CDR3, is DAGVTQSPTHLIKTRGQQVTLRCSPKSGHDTVSWYQQALGQGPQFIFQYYEEEERQRGNFPDRFSGHQFPNYSSELNVNALLLGDSALYLCASSFTGGLQPQHFGDGTRLSIL.

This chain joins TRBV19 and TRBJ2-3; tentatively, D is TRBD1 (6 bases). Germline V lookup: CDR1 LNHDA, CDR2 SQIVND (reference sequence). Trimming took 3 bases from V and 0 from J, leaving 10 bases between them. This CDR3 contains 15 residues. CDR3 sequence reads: CASSIGQTSTDTQYF. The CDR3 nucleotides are TGTGCCAGTAGTATCGGACAGACTAGCACAGATACGCAGTATTTT. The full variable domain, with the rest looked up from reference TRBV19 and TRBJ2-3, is DGGITQSPKYLFRKEGQNVTLSCEQNLNHDAMYWYRQDPGQGLRLIYYSQIVNDFQKGDIAEGYSVSREKKESFPLTVTSAQKNPTAFYLCASSIGQTSTDTQYFGPGTRLTVL.

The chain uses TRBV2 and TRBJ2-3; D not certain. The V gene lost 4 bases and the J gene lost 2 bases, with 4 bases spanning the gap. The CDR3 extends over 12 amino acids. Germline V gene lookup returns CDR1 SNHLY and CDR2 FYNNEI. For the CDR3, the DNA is TGTGCCAGCAGTGTCCTCACAGATACGCAGTATTTT. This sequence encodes CASSVLTDTQYF.

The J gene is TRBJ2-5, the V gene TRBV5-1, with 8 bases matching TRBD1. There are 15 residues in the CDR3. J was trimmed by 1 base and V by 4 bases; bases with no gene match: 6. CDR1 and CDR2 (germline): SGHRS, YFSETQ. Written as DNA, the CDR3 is TGCGCCAGCAGCATCTCGGGACAGGTCCAAGAGACCCAGTACTTC. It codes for CASSISGQVQETQYF.

In DNA, the CDR3 is TGTGCCAGCAGCCTCGCGGGACAGGGTGTCACTGAAGCTTTCTTT. Translating it yields CASSLAGQGVTEAFF. V and J are TRBV14 and TRBJ1-1; 9 bases fit TRBD1. The CDR3 is made up of 15 amino acids. The ends lost 4 bases at V and 4 bases at J; junction bases unmatched: 7. Per germline, CDR1 SGHDN and CDR2 FVKESK.

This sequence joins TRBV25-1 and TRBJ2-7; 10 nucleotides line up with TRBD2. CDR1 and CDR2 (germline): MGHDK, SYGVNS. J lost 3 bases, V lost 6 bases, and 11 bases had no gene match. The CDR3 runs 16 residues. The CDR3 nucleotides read TGTGCCAGCAGCGAGACATGCTGGACTAGCGGCTACGAGCAGTACTTC. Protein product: CASSETCWTSGYEQYF.

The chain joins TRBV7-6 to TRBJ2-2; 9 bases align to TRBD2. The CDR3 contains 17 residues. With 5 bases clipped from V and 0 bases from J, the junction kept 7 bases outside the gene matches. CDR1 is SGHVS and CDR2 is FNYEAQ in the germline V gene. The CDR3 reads CASSPRGGGSNTGELFF. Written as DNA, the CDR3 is TGTGCCAGCAGCCCTCGCGGGGGGGGCTCGAACACCGGGGAGCTGTTTTTT.

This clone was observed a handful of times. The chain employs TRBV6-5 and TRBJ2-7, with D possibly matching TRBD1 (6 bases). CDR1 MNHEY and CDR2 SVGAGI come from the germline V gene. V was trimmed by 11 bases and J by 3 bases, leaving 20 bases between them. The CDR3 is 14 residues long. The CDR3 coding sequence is TGTGCCTCCAGAAGGGCAGGGGAAATCTACGAGCAGTACTTC. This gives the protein CASRRAGEIYEQYF.

CDR3 residues: CASSQEAKGETQYF. The CDR3 DNA reads TGTGCCAGCAGCCAAGAGGCCAAGGGGGAGACCCAGTACTTC. The genes are TRBV4-2 and TRBJ2-5; possible D gene TRBD1, 5 bases. CDR1 LGHNA and CDR2 YNFKEQ come from the germline V gene. With 0 bases removed from V and 5 bases from J, the gap between germline ends came to 10 bases. CDR3 size: 14 residues.

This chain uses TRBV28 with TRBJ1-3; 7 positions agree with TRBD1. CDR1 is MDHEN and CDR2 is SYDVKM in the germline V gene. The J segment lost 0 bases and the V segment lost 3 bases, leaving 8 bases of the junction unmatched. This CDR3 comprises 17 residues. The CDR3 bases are TGTGCCAGCAGTTTCATGCAGGGGGTTCTCTCTGGAAACACCATATATTTT. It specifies CASSFMQGVLSGNTIYF.

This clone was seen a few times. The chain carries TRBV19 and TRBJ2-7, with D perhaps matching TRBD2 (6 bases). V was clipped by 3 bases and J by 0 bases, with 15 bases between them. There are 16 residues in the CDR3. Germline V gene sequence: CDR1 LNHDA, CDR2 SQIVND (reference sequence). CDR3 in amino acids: CASSILRDGGSYEQYF. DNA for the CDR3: TGTGCCAGTAGTATCCTCCGGGACGGGGGCTCCTACGAGCAGTACTTC.

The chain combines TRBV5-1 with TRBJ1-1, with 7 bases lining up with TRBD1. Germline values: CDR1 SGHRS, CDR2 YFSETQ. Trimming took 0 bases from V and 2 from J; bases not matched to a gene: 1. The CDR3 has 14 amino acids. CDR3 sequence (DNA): TGCGCCAGCAGCTTGGACAGGGGAAACACTGAAGCTTTCTTT. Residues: CASSLDRGNTEAFF.

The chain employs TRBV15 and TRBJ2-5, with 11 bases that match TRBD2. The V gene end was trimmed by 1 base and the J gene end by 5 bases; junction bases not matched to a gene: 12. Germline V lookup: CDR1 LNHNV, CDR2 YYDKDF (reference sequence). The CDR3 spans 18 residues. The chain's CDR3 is CATSRGVAGGPSGETQYF. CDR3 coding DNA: TGTGCCACCAGCAGAGGAGTAGCGGGAGGGCCCTCGGGCGAGACCCAGTACTTC.

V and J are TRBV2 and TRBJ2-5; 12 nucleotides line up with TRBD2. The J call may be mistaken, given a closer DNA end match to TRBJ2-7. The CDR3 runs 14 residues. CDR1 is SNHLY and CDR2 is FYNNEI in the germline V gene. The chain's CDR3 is CASSGASGRVEQYF. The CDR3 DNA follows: TGTGCCAGCAGTGGGGCTAGCGGGAGGGTCGAGCAGTACTTC.

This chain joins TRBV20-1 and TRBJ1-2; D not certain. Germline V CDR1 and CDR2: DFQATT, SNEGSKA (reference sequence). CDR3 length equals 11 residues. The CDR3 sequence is CSGSNGDGYTF. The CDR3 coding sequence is TGCAGCGGGAGTAACGGTGATGGCTACACCTTC.

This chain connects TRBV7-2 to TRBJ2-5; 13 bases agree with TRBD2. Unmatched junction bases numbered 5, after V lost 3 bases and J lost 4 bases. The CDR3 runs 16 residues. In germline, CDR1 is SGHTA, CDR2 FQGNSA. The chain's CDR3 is CASSFRGLAGVETQYF. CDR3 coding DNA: TGTGCCAGCAGCTTTCGAGGACTAGCGGGGGTAGAGACCCAGTACTTC.